Below are 11 T cell receptor beta chains sequenced from a single sample in a study of cytomegalovirus exposure and HLA in healthy donors. Primers: 60 Vbeta forward and 13 Jbeta reverse. Assay: immunoSEQ multiplex PCR; the TCRdb copy retains only in-frame clones and omits some. The sample holds 180,000 or so clones, 80% to 90% seen once. Sequencing used PBMCs. The origin of the receptors is a man between 18 and 35 years old in good health and CMV-seropositive.

The rearrangement links TRBV2 to TRBJ2-2, with 9 positions matching TRBD2. Germline CDR1 and CDR2: SNHLY and FYNNEI. The trim removed 0 bases at V and 7 bases at J, leaving 6 bases unmatched. This CDR3 contains 16 residues. As DNA, the CDR3 is TGTGCCAGCAGTGAAGCTGGGCGGGGGGGTCGCGGGGAGCTGTTTTTT. This encodes CASSEAGRGGRGELFF.

The CDR3 spells CASSFPTGEDGNTIYF. CDR3 nucleotides: TGTGCCAGCAGCTTTCCGACAGGGGAGGACGGAAACACCATATATTTT. V gene TRBV7-9 combines with J gene TRBJ1-3; 8 positions agree with TRBD1. Germline trimming cut 3 bases from V and 4 bases from J; bases unmatched to any gene: 8. Germline V gives CDR1 SEHNR, CDR2 FQNEAQ (reference sequence). The CDR3 is 16 amino acids.

This chain uses TRBV6-1 with TRBJ1-2, with a weak D call TRBD1 (6 bases). Trimming took off 4 bases at V and 0 bases at J, with 9 bases between the two ends. Germline values: CDR1 MNHNS, CDR2 SASEGT. The CDR3 has 14 amino acids. The CDR3 nucleotides are TGTGCCAGCAGTGCCGGGACACCTAACTATGGCTACACCTTC. Protein: CASSAGTPNYGYTF.

The chain is built from TRBV6-1 and TRBJ2-2; TRBD1 matches at 9 bases. The ends lost 2 bases at V and 1 base at J; junction bases unmatched: 2. The V gene's germline CDR1 is MNHNS and CDR2 SASEGT. The CDR3 sequence is 16 residues long. CDR3 sequence: CASSELDRGNTGELFF. CDR3 sequence (DNA): TGTGCCAGCAGTGAATTGGACAGGGGGAACACCGGGGAGCTGTTTTTT.

The V gene is TRBV30, the J gene TRBJ1-1; D remains ambiguous. Germline loops: CDR1 GTSNPN, CDR2 SVGIG (reference sequence). CDR3 length equals 14 residues. Trimming took off 2 bases at V and 0 bases at J, with 10 bases between the two ends. CDR3 protein: CAWSLGRLNTEAFF. Here the CDR3 DNA reads TGTGCCTGGAGTCTAGGGAGACTGAACACTGAAGCTTTCTTT.

The gene calls are TRBV2 and TRBJ2-5; 8 nucleotides match TRBD1. Trimming cost V 4 bases and J 4 bases; bases outside gene matches: 5. This CDR3 region has 14 residues. CDR1 and CDR2 from the germline V gene are SNHLY and FYNNEI. The CDR3 loop reads CASSGTGWGETQYF. CDR3 nucleotides: TGTGCCAGCAGTGGGACAGGGTGGGGAGAGACCCAGTACTTC.

The chain is built from TRBV11-2 and TRBJ2-3; possibly TRBD2 for D (6 bases). In germline, CDR1 is SGHAT, CDR2 FQNNGV. The CDR3 is made up of 15 amino acids. V shed 4 bases and J shed 2 bases, with 13 bases lying between them. CDR3 sequence: CASSSVTGVTDTQYF. The CDR3 coding sequence is TGTGCCAGCAGCTCTGTAACGGGGGTCACAGATACGCAGTATTTT.

This chain joins TRBV7-9 and TRBJ2-7, with D unclear. This CDR3 is built from 11 residues. The ends were cut back, 5 bases at V and 2 bases at J, with 4 bases in the middle. The V gene's germline CDR1 is SEHNR and CDR2 FQNEAQ (reference sequence). This CDR3 reads CASSLTYEQYF. CDR3 nucleotide sequence: TGTGCCAGCAGCCTAACCTACGAGCAGTACTTC.

V and J are TRBV9 and TRBJ2-7; TRBD2 matches at 9 bases. Germline CDR1 is SGDLS and CDR2 is YYNGEE. Trimming removed 2 bases from V and 3 bases from J; junction bases left unmatched: 15. CDR3 size: 18 residues. The CDR3 region has the DNA TGTGCCAGCAGCGTCCTAGCGGGGACCCCCCTTAGCGGCTACGAGCAGTACTTC. Its translation is CASSVLAGTPLSGYEQYF.

This clone was observed a few times. V is TRBV2 and J is TRBJ1-5; a possible D gene is TRBD1 (6 bases). Germline CDR1 reads SNHLY; CDR2 reads FYNNEI. This CDR3 spans 14 amino acids. V lost 6 bases and J 5 bases, leaving 14 bases between the germline ends. The CDR3 sequence: CASSATGRDQPQHF. CDR3 DNA sequence: TGTGCCAGCAGCGCTACAGGGCGGGATCAGCCCCAGCATTTT.

The chain combines TRBV9 with TRBJ1-1; perhaps TRBD1 as D (5 bases). The CDR3 has 13 amino acids. The V and J ends lost 3 bases and 3 bases respectively, with 9 bases between them. Germline V gene lookup returns CDR1 SGDLS and CDR2 YYNGEE. DNA of the CDR3: TGTGCCAGCAGCGAAACAGGTGACACTGAAGCTTTCTTT. Translated: CASSETGDTEAFF.